This T cell receptor beta chain originates from a study of blood T cell repertoires in COVID-19. With 1 base clipped from V and 7 bases from J, the junction kept 10 bases outside the gene matches. Germline assignment: CDR1 SGHDN and CDR2 FVKESK. The CDR3 is 16 amino acids. This clone was recorded only once. The table came from immunoSEQ multiplex PCR; TCRdb's copy has only in-frame clones and leaves some out. The sample shows a few hundred thousand clones, about 88% of them seen only once. What was sequenced was peripheral blood. The chain uses TRBV14 and TRBJ2-7; 10 bases are a match to TRBD1. The sequence came from a man between 60 and 75 years old who had recovered from COVID-19. CDR3: CASSQGVGTGAREQYF. In nucleotides, the CDR3 is TGTGCCAGCAGCCAAGGAGTAGGGACAGGGGCAAGGGAGCAGTACTTC. Drawing the rest from reference TRBV14 and TRBJ2-7, the complete variable domain is EAGVTQFPSHSVIEKGQTVTLRCDPISGHDNLYWYRRVMGKEIKFLLHFVKESKQDESGMPNNRFLAERTGGTYSTLKVQPAELEDSGVYFCASSQGVGTGAREQYFGPGTRLTVT.